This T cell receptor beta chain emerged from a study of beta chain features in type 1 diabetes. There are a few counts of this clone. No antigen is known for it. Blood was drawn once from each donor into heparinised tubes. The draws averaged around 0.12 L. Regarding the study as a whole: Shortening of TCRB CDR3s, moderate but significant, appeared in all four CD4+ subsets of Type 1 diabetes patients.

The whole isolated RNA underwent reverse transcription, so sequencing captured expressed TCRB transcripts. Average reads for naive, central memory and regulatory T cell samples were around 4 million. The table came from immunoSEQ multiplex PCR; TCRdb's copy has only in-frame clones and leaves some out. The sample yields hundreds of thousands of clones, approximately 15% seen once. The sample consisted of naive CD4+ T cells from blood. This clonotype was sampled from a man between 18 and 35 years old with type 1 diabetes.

This CDR3 reads CSVEVVGLDTAGELFF. CDR3 bases: TGCAGCGTTGAAGTAGTGGGGTTGGACACGGCCGGGGAGCTGTTTTTT. This chain connects TRBV29-1 to TRBJ2-2, with a weak D call TRBD1 (5 bases). The CDR3 sequence is 16 residues long. Trimming took off 1 base at V and 6 bases at J, with 18 bases between the two ends. Germline V gives CDR1 SQVTM, CDR2 ANQGSEA.